The 31 T cell receptor beta chains below come from one sample, sequenced in a study of cytomegalovirus exposure and HLA in healthy donors. 60 Vbeta and 13 Jbeta primers were used in PCR. This table comes from immunoSEQ multiplex PCR, and its TCRdb copy is limited to in-frame clones, with some not included. The sample records around 150,000 clones, around four fifths being singletons. The sample was PBMCs. These TCRs come from a man younger than 40 in good health.

V and J are TRBV4-1 and TRBJ1-2, with D possibly TRBD1 on 5 matching bases. CDR1 is MGHRA and CDR2 is YSYEKL in the germline V gene. The CDR3 is 15 amino acids. The ends were cut back, 0 bases at V and 3 bases at J, with 11 bases in the middle. As DNA, the CDR3 is TGCGCCAGCAGCCAAGATCGGGGGGGAGACTATGGCTACACCTTC. Its protein is CASSQDRGGDYGYTF.

This rearrangement joins TRBV5-1 to TRBJ1-1, with a possible D match to TRBD1 (6 bases). This CDR3 contains 15 residues. V shed 0 bases and J shed 0 bases, with 9 bases lying between them. From germline, CDR1 is SGHRS and CDR2 YFSETQ. This CDR3 reads CASSLGDTLNTEAFF. The CDR3, as DNA: TGCGCCAGCAGCTTGGGGGACACACTGAACACTGAAGCTTTCTTT.

The chain carries TRBV7-8 and TRBJ1-2, with 7 bases lining up with TRBD1. J lost 8 bases, V lost 1 base, and 10 bases had no gene match. The CDR3 spans 15 residues. The germline CDR1 and CDR2 sequences are SGHVS and FQNEAQ. CDR3 residues: CASSLVQGDRGGYTF. CDR3 in DNA: TGTGCCAGCAGCTTAGTTCAGGGGGACCGTGGAGGCTACACCTTC.

This clone is a singleton in its sample. This chain joins TRBV18 and TRBJ2-1; possible D gene TRBD2, 5 bases. CDR1 and CDR2 (germline): KGHSH, LQKENI. V was trimmed by 3 bases and J by 7 bases, leaving 16 bases between them. The CDR3 is 15 residues long. The CDR3: CASSPFVGAGNEQFF. CDR3 nucleotide sequence: TGTGCCAGCTCACCTTTCGTGGGAGCCGGGAATGAGCAGTTCTTC.

The chain is built from TRBV7-9 and TRBJ2-3; 10 bases are shared with TRBD2. After removal of 5 bases from V and 2 bases from J, the junction contained 16 bases not matched to a gene. This CDR3 region has 19 residues. The V gene's germline CDR1 is SEHNR and CDR2 FQNEAQ (reference sequence). CDR3 bases: TGTGCCAGCAGCCTCTCGGGACTAGCGCTTCTTGGTCCCACAGATACGCAGTATTTT. Protein: CASSLSGLALLGPTDTQYF.

The chain joins TRBV29-1 to TRBJ2-6; TRBD1 matches 9 bases. Germline V gives CDR1 SQVTM, CDR2 ANQGSEA. This CDR3 is built from 17 residues. Trimming removed 3 bases from V and 1 base from J; junction bases left unmatched: 7. The CDR3 here is CSVEGGQGGSGANVLTF. The CDR3 bases are TGCAGCGTTGAGGGGGGACAGGGAGGGTCTGGGGCCAACGTCCTGACTTTC. Variable domain in full (rest from reference TRBV29-1 and TRBJ2-6): SAVISQKPSRDICQRGTSLTIQCQVDSQVTMMFWYRQQPGQSLTLIATANQGSEATYESGFVIDKFPISRPNLTFSTLTVSNMSPEDSSIYLCSVEGGQGGSGANVLTFGAGSRLTVL.

The chain recombines TRBV11-2 with TRBJ2-2; 12 nucleotides match TRBD2. Germline trimming cut 0 bases from V and 3 bases from J; bases unmatched to any gene: 5. The germline V gene encodes CDR1 SGHAT and CDR2 FQNNGV. The CDR3 is 18 amino acids. In nucleotides, the CDR3 is TGTGCCAGCAGCTTAGAGCGGACTAGCGGGATATACACCGGGGAGCTGTTTTTT. Protein: CASSLERTSGIYTGELFF.

The CDR3 protein is CASSISPGQVFYEQYF. Written as DNA, the CDR3 is TGTGCCAGTAGTATATCCCCCGGACAGGTATTCTACGAGCAGTACTTC. The chain employs TRBV19 and TRBJ2-7, with TRBD1 matching over 7 bases. Germline V gives CDR1 LNHDA, CDR2 SQIVND (reference sequence). There are 16 residues in the CDR3. The V segment lost 2 bases and the J segment 3 bases; nucleotides outside the gene matches: 10.

The chain uses TRBV5-1 and TRBJ2-7, with D possibly matching TRBD1 (6 bases). The germline gives CDR1 SGHRS, CDR2 YFSETQ. CDR3 length: 15 residues. Trimming left V 1 base short and J 4 bases short, with 15 bases between. The CDR3 nucleotides are TGCGCCAGCAGCTTGTTTCCCGGGACATCATACGAGCAGTACTTC. Its translation: CASSLFPGTSYEQYF.

The chain links TRBV7-2 to TRBJ1-6; D remains ambiguous. V was cut by 1 base and J by 10 bases, with 11 bases left in between. CDR3 length equals 14 residues. Per the germline V gene, CDR1 is SGHTA and CDR2 is FQGNSA. CDR3 nucleotide sequence: TGTGCCAGCAGCTTAGTTGCAGTAACCTCACCCCTCCACTTT. It is translated as CASSLVAVTSPLHF.

The gene calls are TRBV11-2 and TRBJ2-3; the D gene is possibly TRBD2 (5 bases). CDR3 length: 15 residues. The germline V gene has CDR1 SGHAT and CDR2 FQNNGV. V was trimmed by 2 bases and J by 1 base, leaving 10 bases between them. CDR3 DNA: TGTGCCAGCAGCTTATTGGCCGGGGGCACAGATACGCAGTATTTT. This encodes CASSLLAGGTDTQYF.

The CDR3 DNA is TGTGCCAGCTCACCAGACAGGGAGACCTACGAGCAGTACTTC. Amino acid sequence: CASSPDRETYEQYF. The J gene is TRBJ2-7, the V gene TRBV18; 7 bases fit TRBD1. CDR3 length: 14 residues. Per germline, CDR1 KGHSH and CDR2 LQKENI. V was clipped by 2 bases and J by 2 bases; unmatched bases: 3.

V is TRBV28 and J is TRBJ1-5; tentatively, D is TRBD1 (6 bases). CDR3 length equals 17 residues. Germline assignment: CDR1 MDHEN and CDR2 SYDVKM. V was trimmed by 2 bases and J by 3 bases, leaving 17 bases between them. The CDR3, as DNA: TGTGCCAGCAGTTTAGGCGCAGGGGTATCGGACAATCAGCCCCAGCATTTT. It encodes CASSLGAGVSDNQPQHF.

This chain joins TRBV19 and TRBJ2-7; 9 bases map to TRBD2. The junction had 11 bases not matched to a gene; V was cut back by 1 base and J by 4 bases. Germline CDR1 is LNHDA and CDR2 is SQIVND (reference sequence). The CDR3 runs to 17 residues. The CDR3: CASSIGGGGGSGYEQYF. CDR3 bases: TGTGCCAGTAGTATAGGCGGGGGGGGCGGGAGCGGGTACGAGCAGTACTTC.

The chain employs TRBV9 and TRBJ2-1; possibly TRBD2 for D (7 bases). The CDR3 spans 15 residues. Trimming pared 3 bases from V and 10 bases from J, leaving 20 bases between. Germline V gives CDR1 SGDLS, CDR2 YYNGEE. The CDR3 nucleotides are TGTGCCAGCAGCGAGGGGGGGGCCTATCCAGAGGAGCAGTTCTTC. Its translation: CASSEGGAYPEEQFF.

The chain uses TRBV7-9 and TRBJ2-2; possible D gene TRBD2, 5 bases. CDR3 length: 15 amino acids. The germline gives CDR1 SEHNR, CDR2 FQNEAQ (reference sequence). V was clipped by 8 bases and J by 4 bases, with 17 bases between them. The CDR3, as DNA: TGTGCCAGCGAACTGGGCGGGTATGGCACCGGGGAGCTGTTTTTT. Translating it yields CASELGGYGTGELFF.

The gene calls are TRBV19 and TRBJ2-7; maybe TRBD2 (5 bases). The CDR3 consists of 15 residues. V was cut by 3 bases and J by 3 bases, with 15 bases left in between. In germline, CDR1 is LNHDA, CDR2 SQIVND (reference sequence). The chain's CDR3 is CASSIVVAQSYEQYF. Here the CDR3 DNA reads TGTGCCAGTAGTATCGTGGTAGCGCAAAGCTACGAGCAGTACTTC.

The chain couples TRBV27 to TRBJ1-6; D not certain. CDR3 length equals 18 residues. V lost 0 bases to trimming and J lost 0 bases, with 12 bases between them. CDR1 is MNHEY, CDR2 SMNVEV, per germline (reference sequence). CDR3 residues: CASSLSMGFSSYNSPLHF. The CDR3 coding sequence is TGTGCCAGCAGTTTATCGATGGGCTTTAGCTCCTATAATTCACCCCTCCACTTT.

This chain uses TRBV27 with TRBJ2-3, with a weak D call TRBD1 (7 bases). The CDR3 length is 15 residues. The ends were cut back, 4 bases at V and 0 bases at J, with 11 bases in the middle. Germline V gene sequence: CDR1 MNHEY, CDR2 SMNVEV (reference sequence). CDR3 residues: CASSSRDRSTDTQYF. The CDR3 nucleotides read TGTGCCAGCAGTTCGCGGGACAGAAGCACAGATACGCAGTATTTT.

The chain recombines TRBV19 with TRBJ2-7; TRBD1 agrees at 8 bases. Germline-derived CDR1 and CDR2 are LNHDA and SQIVND (reference sequence). V shed 8 bases and J 5 bases; nucleotides not matched to a gene: 11. This CDR3 has 14 amino acids. CDR3 loop: CASSFDRGPNEQYF. The DNA for the CDR3 is TGTGCCAGTTCATTCGACAGGGGCCCCAACGAGCAGTACTTC.

This clone was counted a few times. V is TRBV19 and J is TRBJ1-1; D call uncertain. Germline CDR1 is LNHDA and CDR2 is SQIVND (reference sequence). Deletions cut 3 bases from V and 4 bases from J, with 18 bases between. CDR3 length: 16 amino acids. The CDR3 bases are TGTGCCAGTAGTATCTCTCTATTAACCTCGGGCACTGAAGCTTTCTTT. It codes for CASSISLLTSGTEAFF.

The chain couples TRBV19 to TRBJ1-5; 7 bases map to TRBD1. Germline CDR1 is LNHDA and CDR2 is SQIVND (reference sequence). The V gene end was trimmed by 7 bases and the J gene end by 6 bases; junction bases not matched to a gene: 9. The CDR3 length is 14 residues. CDR3 nucleotides: TGTGCCAGTACCCCGACAGGGACGGGTCAGCCCCAGCATTTT. It is translated as CASTPTGTGQPQHF.

This chain joins TRBV7-8 and TRBJ1-5; a weak D match, TRBD1 (5 bases). The CDR3 runs 14 residues. V lost 1 base and J lost 6, with 10 bases in between. CDR1 is SGHVS and CDR2 is FQNEAQ in the germline V gene. This CDR3 is CASSLGGGGQPQHF. The CDR3 DNA sequence: TGTGCCAGCAGCTTAGGCGGGGGGGGTCAGCCCCAGCATTTT.

This CDR3 reads CASSSQRSSYANEQFF. CDR3 coding DNA: TGTGCCAGCAGCTCCCAGCGGTCCTCATACGCCAATGAGCAGTTCTTC. The chain couples TRBV7-3 to TRBJ2-1, with D perhaps matching TRBD2 (5 bases). Trimming left V 4 bases short and J 6 bases short, with 19 bases between. CDR1 is SGHTA, CDR2 FQGTGA, per germline. The CDR3 is 16 amino acids.

The rearrangement uses TRBV9 and TRBJ2-2; no firm D call. The germline V gene encodes CDR1 SGDLS and CDR2 YYNGEE. V lost 3 bases and J 6 bases, leaving 6 bases between the germline ends. The CDR3 covers 12 residues. The chain's CDR3 is CASSALAGELFF. For the CDR3, the DNA is TGTGCCAGCAGCGCACTCGCCGGGGAGCTGTTTTTT. Filled out from reference TRBV9 and TRBJ2-2, the complete variable domain reads DSGVTQTPKHLITATGQRVTLRCSPRSGDLSVYWYQQSLDQGLQFLIQYYNGEERAKGNILERFSAQQFPDLHSELNLSSLELGDSALYFCASSALAGELFFGEGSRLTVL.

The chain uses TRBV4-3 and TRBJ2-7, with 10 bases that match TRBD1. The CDR3 has 13 residues. In germline, CDR1 is LGHNA, CDR2 YSLEER. J was trimmed by 6 bases and V by 3 bases; bases with no gene match: 2. CDR3 sequence reads: CASSHGQGGEQYF. CDR3 nucleotide sequence: TGCGCCAGCAGCCATGGACAGGGGGGCGAGCAGTACTTC.

This clone occurred once. CDR3: CASSDSPDRASYEQYF. Written as DNA, the CDR3 is TGTGCCAGCAGCGATTCCCCGGACAGGGCCTCCTACGAGCAGTACTTC. This sequence joins TRBV9 and TRBJ2-7, with 8 bases fitting TRBD1. Per germline, CDR1 SGDLS and CDR2 YYNGEE. The V and J ends lost 3 bases and 0 bases, in that order; junction bases with no gene match: 8. The CDR3 length is 16 residues.

CDR3 bases: TGTGCCAGCAGTTATATACAGGAAGGCGGGGAGCTGTTTTTT. Protein sequence: CASSYIQEGGELFF. This chain joins TRBV6-9 and TRBJ2-2; a weak D match, TRBD1 (5 bases). Germline assignment: CDR1 MNHGY and CDR2 SVAAGI. Trimming took 2 bases from V and 7 from J, leaving 11 bases between them. This CDR3 region has 14 residues.

This clone was picked up one time. The chain uses TRBV9 and TRBJ2-1; 10 positions agree with TRBD2. Germline trimming cut 2 bases from V and 9 bases from J; bases unmatched to any gene: 11. Germline V gene data show CDR1 as SGDLS and CDR2 as YYNGEE. The CDR3 is made up of 16 amino acids. CDR3 sequence (DNA): TGTGCCAGCAGCGTTTATGATAGCGGGAGGATAGTTGAGCAGTTCTTC. Translating gives CASSVYDSGRIVEQFF. Full variable domain (outside the CDR3, taken from reference TRBV9 and TRBJ2-1): DSGVTQTPKHLITATGQRVTLRCSPRSGDLSVYWYQQSLDQGLQFLIQYYNGEERAKGNILERFSAQQFPDLHSELNLSSLELGDSALYFCASSVYDSGRIVEQFFGPGTRLTVL.

The chain couples TRBV2 to TRBJ1-2, with D perhaps matching TRBD1 (6 bases). V was trimmed by 4 bases and J by 14 bases, leaving 17 bases between them. The germline V gene has CDR1 SNHLY and CDR2 FYNNEI. The CDR3 has 12 amino acids. The CDR3 sequence: CASSVVLGARTF. CDR3 nucleotides: TGTGCCAGCAGTGTCGTTTTGGGGGCAAGGACCTTC.

This rearrangement joins TRBV7-6 to TRBJ1-5, with a tentative D call TRBD1 (6 bases). This CDR3 contains 14 residues. The germline V gene has CDR1 SGHVS and CDR2 FNYEAQ. With 5 bases removed from V and 6 bases from J, the gap between germline ends came to 14 bases. The CDR3: CASSEGGRVQPQHF. DNA of the CDR3: TGTGCCAGCAGCGAGGGGGGGCGCGTTCAGCCCCAGCATTTT.